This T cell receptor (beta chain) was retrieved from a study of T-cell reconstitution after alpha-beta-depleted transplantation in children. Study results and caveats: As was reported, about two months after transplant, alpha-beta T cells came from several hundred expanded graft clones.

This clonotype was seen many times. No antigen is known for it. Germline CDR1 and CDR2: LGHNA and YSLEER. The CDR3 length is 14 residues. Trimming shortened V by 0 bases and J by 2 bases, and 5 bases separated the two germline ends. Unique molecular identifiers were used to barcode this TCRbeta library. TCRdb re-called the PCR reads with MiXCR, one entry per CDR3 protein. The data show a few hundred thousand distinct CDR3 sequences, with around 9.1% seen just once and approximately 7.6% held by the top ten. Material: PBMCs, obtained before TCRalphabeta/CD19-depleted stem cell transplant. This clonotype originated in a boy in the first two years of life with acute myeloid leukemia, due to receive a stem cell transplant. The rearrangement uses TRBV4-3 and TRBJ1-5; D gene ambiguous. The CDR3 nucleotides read TGCGCCAGCAGCCAAGATCACGGCAATCAGCCCCAGCATTTT. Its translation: CASSQDHGNQPQHF.